This T cell receptor beta chain was identified during a study of shared clonotypes between healthy human individuals. Sequenced by immunoSEQ multiplex PCR; TCRdb stores in-frame clones only, minus some. The sample lists approximately 1,500,000 clones, roughly 96% occurring once. A note on this clone: Its antigen is currently unknown.

Regarding the study as a whole: The generation probabilities recorded for non-shared clonotypes fell below those of clonotypes shared by all four donors. Researchers found naive subsets generally carried larger estimated richness than memory subsets.

The clonotype was recovered from a man younger than 45 in good health. Sequenced material: naive CD4+ T cells sorted from blood. As to subset: CD45RA+ positively selected.

CDR3 protein: CASSGGQGGEAFF. The CDR3 DNA follows: TGTGCCAGCAGTGGTGGGCAAGGAGGTGAAGCTTTCTTT. This chain joins TRBV6-1 and TRBJ1-1, with D unclear. The CDR3 is 13 amino acids. With 4 bases removed from V and 7 bases from J, the gap between germline ends came to 13 bases. The germline V gene has CDR1 MNHNS and CDR2 SASEGT.